The 17 T cell receptor beta chains given below trace back to one sample, sequenced in a study of T cell repertoires in cytomegalovirus infection. Each CDR3 protein gets one entry after TCRdb re-called the reads with MiXCR. The repertoire holds roughly 500,000 distinct CDR3 sequences, with around 11% as singletons. Sample: PBMCs. The receptors were sampled from a human donor in good health (CMV status not recorded). Some clones in this sample may be carry-over from other donors' samples.

This clonotype came up many times. The chain combines TRBV7-9 with TRBJ1-2; a weak D match, TRBD1 (6 bases). This CDR3 spans 14 amino acids. Germline lookup yields CDR1 SEHNR and CDR2 FQNEAQ (reference sequence). Trimming took 1 base from V and 8 from J, leaving 14 bases between them. Here the CDR3 reads CASSLVAGQTGYTF. The CDR3 DNA is TGTGCCAGCAGCTTAGTTGCCGGACAGACGGGCTACACCTTC.

This clonotype was detected a few times. The CDR3: CASSQGDRSPYEQYF. Written as DNA, the CDR3 is TGTGCCAGCAGCCAGGGGGACAGGTCCCCCTACGAGCAGTACTTC. The chain couples TRBV7-9 to TRBJ2-7; 8 nucleotides agree with TRBD1. This CDR3 comprises 15 residues. Germline V CDR1 and CDR2: SEHNR, FQNEAQ (reference sequence). V shed 5 bases and J 2 bases; nucleotides not matched to a gene: 8.

This chain uses TRBV5-6 with TRBJ2-1, with D possibly being TRBD1 (5 bases). This CDR3 is 16 amino acids long. Trimming cost V 2 bases and J 0 bases, with 12 bases left between them. The germline gives CDR1 SGHDT, CDR2 YYEEEE. The CDR3 is CASSFSGHDSYNEQFF. The DNA of the CDR3 is TGTGCCAGCAGCTTCTCCGGACACGACTCCTACAATGAGCAGTTCTTC.

The V and J genes are TRBV20-1 and TRBJ1-5, with a tentative D call TRBD1 (5 bases). Trimming left V 3 bases short and J 2 bases short, with 14 bases between. The V gene's germline CDR1 is DFQATT and CDR2 SNEGSKA (reference sequence). There are 15 residues in the CDR3. As DNA, the CDR3 is TGCAGTGCTAGGAGGGCAGGGAGCCGCAATCAGCCCCAGCATTTT. As protein: CSARRAGSRNQPQHF.

This clonotype was picked up many times. The V call is TRBV7-8, the J call TRBJ2-1, with 10 bases lining up with TRBD1. The CDR3 spans 16 residues. V lost 1 base, J lost 9 bases, and 9 bases stayed unmatched. Germline CDR1 reads SGHVS; CDR2 reads FQNEAQ. CDR3 in DNA: TGTGCCAGCAGCTTAGGATTGACAGGGGGCAACGGTGAGCAGTTCTTC. Translating it yields CASSLGLTGGNGEQFF. Full variable domain (rest looked up from reference TRBV7-8 and TRBJ2-1): GAGVSQSPRYKVAKRGQDVALRCDPISGHVSLFWYQQALGQGPEFLTYFQNEAQLDKSGLPSDRFFAERPEGSVSTLKIQRTQQEDSAVYLCASSLGLTGGNGEQFFGPGTRLTVL.

This clonotype has ten or more counts. The chain recombines TRBV7-3 with TRBJ1-1; 10 nucleotides line up with TRBD1. The germline V gene has CDR1 SGHTA and CDR2 FQGTGA. CDR3 size: 14 residues. The V gene end was trimmed by 2 bases and the J gene end by 5 bases; junction bases not matched to a gene: 2. The CDR3 reads CASSLGQGETEAFF. The CDR3 DNA is TGTGCCAGCAGCTTAGGACAGGGGGAAACTGAAGCTTTCTTT. Filled out from reference TRBV7-3 and TRBJ1-1, the complete variable domain reads GAGVSQTPSNKVTEKGKYVELRCDPISGHTALYWYRQSLGQGPEFLIYFQGTGAADDSGLPNDRFFAVRPEGSVSTLKIQRTERGDSAVYLCASSLGQGETEAFFGQGTRLTVV.

This clonotype was seen a few times. The CDR3 sequence: CASSLFPDTQYF. CDR3 nucleotide sequence: TGTGCCAGCAGTTTATTTCCAGATACGCAGTATTTT. The chain joins TRBV12-3 or TRBV12-4 to TRBJ2-3; D not resolved. The CDR3 extends over 12 amino acids. V lost 2 bases and J lost 4, with 4 bases in between.

The V and J genes are TRBV19 and TRBJ1-3; no reliable D call. This CDR3 contains 15 residues. CDR1 LNHDA and CDR2 SQIVND come from the germline V gene (reference sequence). V lost 3 bases to trimming and J lost 0 bases, with 9 bases between them. This CDR3 reads CASSIIALSGNTIYF. CDR3 coding DNA: TGTGCCAGTAGTATTATAGCGCTCTCTGGAAACACCATATATTTT.

This chain joins TRBV20-1 and TRBJ2-5, with 11 bases identical to TRBD1. This CDR3 has 14 residues. With V trimmed by 5 bases and J by 4 bases, 6 bases remained unmatched. Germline V CDR1 and CDR2: DFQATT, SNEGSKA (reference sequence). In DNA form, the CDR3 reads TGCAGTGCTTTCCCCGGACAGGGGGCAGAGACCCAGTACTTC. Its translation: CSAFPGQGAETQYF.

The V gene is TRBV5-6, the J gene TRBJ2-4, with TRBD1 matching 10 bases. After removal of 4 bases from V and 7 bases from J, the junction contained 5 bases not matched to a gene. Germline V lookup: CDR1 SGHDT, CDR2 YYEEEE. The CDR3 sequence is 14 residues long. The CDR3 loop reads CASSVGQGGNIQYF. DNA of the CDR3: TGTGCCAGCAGCGTCGGACAGGGGGGGAACATTCAGTACTTC.

This clonotype was detected many times. The chain is built from TRBV12-3 or TRBV12-4 and TRBJ2-1; D call uncertain. V shed 3 bases and J shed 4 bases, with 10 bases lying between them. The CDR3 has 14 residues. The CDR3 protein is CASSFLVGYNEQFF. CDR3 nucleotides: TGTGCCAGCAGTTTTCTGGTAGGTTACAATGAGCAGTTCTTC.

This clonotype was detected ten times or more. The chain is built from TRBV6-1 and TRBJ2-1; D possibly corresponds to TRBD1 (5 bases). The V gene lost 11 bases and the J gene lost 0 bases, with 11 bases spanning the gap. The CDR3 sequence is 13 residues long. Per germline, CDR1 MNHNS and CDR2 SASEGT. CDR3 region: CAVARDSYNEQFF. The CDR3 DNA follows: TGTGCCGTAGCCAGGGACTCCTACAATGAGCAGTTCTTC.

The gene calls are TRBV9 and TRBJ2-7; no clear D gene. The V gene's germline CDR1 is SGDLS and CDR2 YYNGEE. Trimming left V 0 bases short and J 0 bases short, with 7 bases between. The CDR3 sequence is 14 residues long. CDR3 DNA: TGTGCCAGCAGCGTAGACGGTAGCTCCTACGAGCAGTACTTC. It encodes CASSVDGSSYEQYF.

This clonotype was counted at least ten times. The V gene is TRBV12-3 or TRBV12-4, the J gene TRBJ1-1, with unresolved D. The CDR3 extends over 13 amino acids. The ends were cut back, 0 bases at V and 2 bases at J, with 4 bases in the middle. The CDR3 loop reads CASSLADNTEAFF. The CDR3 nucleotides are TGTGCCAGCAGTTTAGCAGACAACACTGAAGCTTTCTTT.

The table lists this clonotype with a few counts. The V call is TRBV29-1, the J call TRBJ2-5; maybe TRBD2 (6 bases). The CDR3 has 11 residues. Trimming removed 7 bases from V and 1 base from J, with 7 bases in between. Germline assignment: CDR1 SQVTM and CDR2 ANQGSEA. The CDR3 loop is CSGDFQETQYF. For the CDR3, the DNA is TGCAGCGGGGACTTCCAAGAGACCCAGTACTTC.

At least ten counts were recorded for this clonotype. The V gene is TRBV29-1, the J gene TRBJ1-2, with D hard to call. The V end was cut by 6 bases, the J end by 8 bases, with 7 bases between. The germline CDR1 and CDR2 sequences are SQVTM and ANQGSEA. The CDR3 is made up of 9 amino acids. This CDR3 is CSVGPGYTF. The DNA for the CDR3 is TGCAGCGTGGGTCCGGGCTACACCTTC.

This clonotype has at least ten counts. The genes are TRBV7-3 and TRBJ2-7, with TRBD2 matching 8 bases. Germline loops: CDR1 SGHTA, CDR2 FQGTGA. After removal of 5 bases from V and 3 bases from J, the junction contained 6 bases not matched to a gene. The CDR3 is 14 amino acids. For the CDR3, the DNA is TGTGCCAGCAGCCAGGCGGGGGGCGACTACGAGCAGTACTTC. This sequence encodes CASSQAGGDYEQYF.